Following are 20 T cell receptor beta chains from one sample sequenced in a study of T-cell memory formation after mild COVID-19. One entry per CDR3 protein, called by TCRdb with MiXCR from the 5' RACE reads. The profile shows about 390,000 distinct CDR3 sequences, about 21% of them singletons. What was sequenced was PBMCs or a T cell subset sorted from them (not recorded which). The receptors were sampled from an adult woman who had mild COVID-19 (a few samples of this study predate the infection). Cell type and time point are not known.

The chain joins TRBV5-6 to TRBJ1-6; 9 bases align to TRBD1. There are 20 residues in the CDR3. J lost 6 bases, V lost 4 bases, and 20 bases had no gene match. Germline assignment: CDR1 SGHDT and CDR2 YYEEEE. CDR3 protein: CASSPRPDRGPVGRNSPLHF. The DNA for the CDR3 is TGTGCCAGCAGCCCTCGTCCGGACAGGGGCCCAGTTGGTCGTAATTCACCCCTCCACTTT. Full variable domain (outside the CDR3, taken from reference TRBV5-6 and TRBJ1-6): DAGVTQSPTHLIKTRGQQVTLRCSPKSGHDTVSWYQQALGQGPQFIFQYYEEEERQRGNFPDRFSGHQFPNYSSELNVNALLLGDSALYLCASSPRPDRGPVGRNSPLHFGNGTRLTVT.

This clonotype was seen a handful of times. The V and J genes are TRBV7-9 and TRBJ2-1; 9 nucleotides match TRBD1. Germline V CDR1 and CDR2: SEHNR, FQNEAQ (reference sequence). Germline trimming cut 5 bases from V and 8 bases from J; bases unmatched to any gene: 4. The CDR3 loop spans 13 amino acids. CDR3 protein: CASSRTGGDEQFF. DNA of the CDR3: TGTGCCAGCAGCCGAACAGGGGGCGATGAGCAGTTCTTC.

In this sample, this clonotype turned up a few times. The CDR3 DNA is TGTGCCACCCTTTCGGACAGGGAATACAATGAGCAGTTCTTC. Translation gives CATLSDREYNEQFF. J is TRBJ2-1 and V is TRBV15; TRBD1 matches 8 bases. Trimming removed 8 bases from V and 4 bases from J; junction bases left unmatched: 7. Germline CDR1 and CDR2: LNHNV and YYDKDF (reference sequence). The length of the CDR3 is 14 residues. Using reference TRBV15 and TRBJ2-1 for the parts outside the CDR3, the full variable domain is DAMVIQNPRYQVTQFGKPVTLSCSQTLNHNVMYWYQQKSSQAPKLLFHYYDKDFNNEADTPDNFQSRRPNTSFCFLDIRSPGLGDTAMYLCATLSDREYNEQFFGPGTRLTVL.

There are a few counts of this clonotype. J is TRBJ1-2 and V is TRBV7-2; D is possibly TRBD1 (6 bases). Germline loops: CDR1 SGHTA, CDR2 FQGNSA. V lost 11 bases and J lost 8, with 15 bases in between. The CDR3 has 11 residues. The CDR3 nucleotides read TGTGCCGTTTCAGGGGTTGGAGGCTACACCTTC. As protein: CAVSGVGGYTF.

The CDR3 region has the DNA TGTGCCAGCAGCTTATCGGACACGGGCTATGGCTACACCTTC. It is translated as CASSLSDTGYGYTF. V and J are TRBV7-9 and TRBJ1-2; TRBD1 might be the D (5 bases). V lost 2 bases to trimming and J lost 4 bases, with 11 bases between them. In germline, CDR1 is SEHNR, CDR2 FQNEAQ (reference sequence). The CDR3 is made up of 14 amino acids.

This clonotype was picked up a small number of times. This CDR3 is CSVGPGNTEAFF. The CDR3 DNA reads TGCAGCGTTGGTCCGGGGAACACTGAAGCTTTCTTT. This chain uses TRBV29-1 with TRBJ1-1, with D unresolved. Germline CDR1 SQVTM, CDR2 ANQGSEA. Trimming cost V 4 bases and J 1 base, with 7 bases left between them. The CDR3 is 12 amino acids.

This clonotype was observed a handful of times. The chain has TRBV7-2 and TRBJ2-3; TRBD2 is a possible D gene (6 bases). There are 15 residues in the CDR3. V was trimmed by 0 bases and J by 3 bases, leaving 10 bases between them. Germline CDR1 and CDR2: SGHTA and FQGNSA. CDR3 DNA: TGTGCCAGCAGCTTAGCAGGGACTGCTACAGATACGCAGTATTTT. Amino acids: CASSLAGTATDTQYF.

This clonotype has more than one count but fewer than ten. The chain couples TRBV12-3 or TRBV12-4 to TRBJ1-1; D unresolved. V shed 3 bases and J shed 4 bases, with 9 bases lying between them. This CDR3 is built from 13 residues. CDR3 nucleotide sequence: TGTGCCAGCAGTTTTGGGTTTTCCACTGAAGCTTTCTTT. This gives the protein CASSFGFSTEAFF.

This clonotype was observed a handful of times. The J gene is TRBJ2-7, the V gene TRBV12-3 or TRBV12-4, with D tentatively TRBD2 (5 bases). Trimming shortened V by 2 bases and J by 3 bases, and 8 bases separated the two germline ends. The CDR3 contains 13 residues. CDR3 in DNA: TGTGCCAGCAGTTTAACACGGGGCTACGAGCAGTACTTC. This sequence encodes CASSLTRGYEQYF.

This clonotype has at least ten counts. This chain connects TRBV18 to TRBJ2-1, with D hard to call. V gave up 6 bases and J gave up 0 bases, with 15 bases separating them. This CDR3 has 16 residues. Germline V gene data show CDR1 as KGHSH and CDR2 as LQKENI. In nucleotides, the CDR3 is TGTGCCAGCTCCCGAGGAAGCGATAGCTCCTACAATGAGCAGTTCTTC. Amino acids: CASSRGSDSSYNEQFF.

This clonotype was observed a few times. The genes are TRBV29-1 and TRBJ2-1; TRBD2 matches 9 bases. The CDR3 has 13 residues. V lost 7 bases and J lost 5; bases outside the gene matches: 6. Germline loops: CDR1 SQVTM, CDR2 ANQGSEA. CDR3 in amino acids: CSGSGGTNNEQFF. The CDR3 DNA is TGCAGCGGGAGCGGGGGGACTAACAATGAGCAGTTCTTC.

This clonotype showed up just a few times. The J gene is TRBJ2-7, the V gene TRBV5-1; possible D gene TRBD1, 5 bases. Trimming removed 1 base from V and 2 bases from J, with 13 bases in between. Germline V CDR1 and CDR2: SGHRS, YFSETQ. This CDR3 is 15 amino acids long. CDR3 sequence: CASSLSGAGTYEQYF. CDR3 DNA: TGCGCCAGCAGCTTGTCTGGAGCAGGGACCTACGAGCAGTACTTC. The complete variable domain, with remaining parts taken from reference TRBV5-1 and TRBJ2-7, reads KAGVTQTPRYLIKTRGQQVTLSCSPISGHRSVSWYQQTPGQGLQFLFEYFSETQRNKGNFPGRFSGRQFSNSRSEMNVSTLELGDSALYLCASSLSGAGTYEQYFGPGTRLTVT.

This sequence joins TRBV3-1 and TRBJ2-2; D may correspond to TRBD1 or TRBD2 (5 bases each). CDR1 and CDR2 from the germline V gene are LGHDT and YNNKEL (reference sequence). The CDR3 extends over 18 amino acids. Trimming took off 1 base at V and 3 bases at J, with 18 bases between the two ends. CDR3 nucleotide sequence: TGTGCCAGCAGCCAAGCCCGGGACCCAGGGTACCACACCGGGGAGCTGTTTTTT. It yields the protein CASSQARDPGYHTGELFF.

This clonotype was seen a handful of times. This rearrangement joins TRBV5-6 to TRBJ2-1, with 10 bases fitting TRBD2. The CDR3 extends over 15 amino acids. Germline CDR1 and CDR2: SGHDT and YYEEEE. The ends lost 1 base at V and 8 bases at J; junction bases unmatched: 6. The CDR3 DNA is TGTGCCAGCAGCTTGAGGCTAGCGGGAGCCGATGAGCAGTTCTTC. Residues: CASSLRLAGADEQFF.

CDR3 nucleotides: TGTGCCAGCAGTCTCTCCGGGACTAGCGGCGATACGCAGTATTTT. This encodes CASSLSGTSGDTQYF. This chain links TRBV12-3 or TRBV12-4 with TRBJ2-3, with TRBD2 matching over 11 bases. With V trimmed by 5 bases and J by 6 bases, 7 bases remained unmatched. CDR3 size: 15 residues.

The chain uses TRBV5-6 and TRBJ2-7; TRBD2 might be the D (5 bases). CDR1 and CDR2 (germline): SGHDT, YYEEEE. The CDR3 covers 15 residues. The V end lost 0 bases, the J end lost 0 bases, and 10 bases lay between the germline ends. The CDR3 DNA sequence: TGTGCCAGCAGCTTGGCTCCGGGAAGCTCCTACGAGCAGTACTTC. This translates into CASSLAPGSSYEQYF.

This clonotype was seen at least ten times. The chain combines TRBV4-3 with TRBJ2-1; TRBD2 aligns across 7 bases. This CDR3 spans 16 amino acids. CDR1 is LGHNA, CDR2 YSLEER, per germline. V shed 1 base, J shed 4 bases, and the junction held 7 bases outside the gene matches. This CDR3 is CASSQVAWEGYNEQFF. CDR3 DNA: TGCGCCAGCAGCCAAGTAGCTTGGGAGGGATACAATGAGCAGTTCTTC.

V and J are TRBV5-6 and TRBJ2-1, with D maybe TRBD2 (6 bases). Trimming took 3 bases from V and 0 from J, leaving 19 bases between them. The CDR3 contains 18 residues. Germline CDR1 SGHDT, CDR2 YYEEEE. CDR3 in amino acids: CASSSLGRGVSSYNEQFF. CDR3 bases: TGTGCCAGCAGCTCCCTAGGACGCGGGGTAAGCTCCTACAATGAGCAGTTCTTC.

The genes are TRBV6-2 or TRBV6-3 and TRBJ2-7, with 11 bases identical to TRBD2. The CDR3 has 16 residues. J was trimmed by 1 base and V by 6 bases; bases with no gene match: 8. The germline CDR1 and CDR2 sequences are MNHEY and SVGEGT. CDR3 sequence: CASRGPGLAASYEQYF. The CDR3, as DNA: TGTGCCAGCAGAGGCCCGGGACTAGCGGCTTCCTACGAGCAGTACTTC.

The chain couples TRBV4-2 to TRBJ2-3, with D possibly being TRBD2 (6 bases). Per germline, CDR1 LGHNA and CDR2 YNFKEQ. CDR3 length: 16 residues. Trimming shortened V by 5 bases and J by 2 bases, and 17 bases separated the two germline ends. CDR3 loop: CASSTRGLGDTDTQYF. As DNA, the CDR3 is TGTGCCAGCAGCACTCGGGGACTGGGGGACACAGATACGCAGTATTTT.